The 15 T cell receptor beta chains given below trace back to one sample, sequenced in a study of blood T cell repertoires in COVID-19. This table comes from immunoSEQ multiplex PCR, and its TCRdb copy is limited to in-frame clones, with some not included. Of around 160,000 clones in the sample, around nine tenths were seen once. Sequenced: peripheral blood. These receptors all come from a human donor in a cohort sampled during active COVID-19.

The V and J genes are TRBV5-1 and TRBJ2-3, with 8 bases matching TRBD2. Germline V CDR1 and CDR2: SGHRS, YFSETQ. The CDR3 length is 17 residues. The V segment lost 0 bases and the J segment 3 bases; nucleotides outside the gene matches: 9. The CDR3 DNA sequence: TGCGCCAGCAGCTTGGTTAAGAGCGGGAGTCAGACAGATACGCAGTATTTT. Translation: CASSLVKSGSQTDTQYF.

V usage is TRBV5-4 and J usage is TRBJ2-7; perhaps TRBD1 as D (6 bases). CDR1 and CDR2 from the germline V gene are SGHNT and YYREEE (reference sequence). Trimming took off 4 bases at V and 3 bases at J, with 11 bases between the two ends. The CDR3 sequence is 13 residues long. CDR3 loop: CASSTGGGYEQYF. Written as DNA, the CDR3 is TGTGCCAGCAGCACTGGGGGCGGCTACGAGCAGTACTTC.

The chain joins TRBV7-6 to TRBJ2-5; D ambiguous. The V end was cut by 2 bases, the J end by 1 base, with 8 bases between. From germline, CDR1 is SGHVS and CDR2 FNYEAQ. The CDR3 runs to 14 residues. The CDR3 region has the DNA TGTGCCAGCAGCTTACAAGCGACCCAAGAGACCCAGTACTTC. Protein: CASSLQATQETQYF. Filled out from reference TRBV7-6 and TRBJ2-5, the complete variable domain reads GAGVSQSPRYKVTKRGQDVALRCDPISGHVSLYWYRQALGQGPEFLTYFNYEAQQDKSGLPNDRFSAERPEGSISTLTIQRTEQRDSAMYRCASSLQATQETQYFGPGTRLLVL.

The rearrangement links TRBV6-5 to TRBJ1-1; TRBD1 might be the D (6 bases). CDR3 size: 15 residues. V lost 2 bases and J 0 bases, leaving 10 bases between the germline ends. Looked up from germline, CDR1 is MNHEY and CDR2 is SVGAGI. CDR3 protein: CASSYRQVVNTEAFF. CDR3 sequence (DNA): TGTGCCAGCAGTTACAGACAGGTGGTGAACACTGAAGCTTTCTTT.

The V gene is TRBV19, the J gene TRBJ1-5; TRBD1 matches at 7 bases. Germline-derived CDR1 and CDR2 are LNHDA and SQIVND (reference sequence). V lost 5 bases and J lost 3; bases outside the gene matches: 7. The CDR3 contains 15 residues. CDR3 residues: CASSSEDRLNQPQHF. The CDR3 DNA reads TGTGCCAGTAGTTCCGAGGACAGGCTCAATCAGCCCCAGCATTTT.

The rearrangement uses TRBV7-8 and TRBJ2-3; 10 bases match TRBD2. Germline loops: CDR1 SGHVS, CDR2 FQNEAQ. The CDR3 covers 17 residues. Losses at the gene ends were 1 base for V and 7 bases for J; bases not matched to a gene: 11. The CDR3 reads CASSLGRSGRAEHTQYF. CDR3 coding DNA: TGTGCCAGCAGCTTAGGTCGAAGCGGGAGGGCGGAACATACGCAGTATTTT.

This clone was seen once. V usage is TRBV28 and J usage is TRBJ1-5; the match to TRBD1 covers 7 bases. The V gene end was trimmed by 5 bases and the J gene end by 2 bases; junction bases not matched to a gene: 3. The CDR3 loop spans 14 amino acids. The germline CDR1 and CDR2 sequences are MDHEN and SYDVKM. DNA of the CDR3: TGTGCCAGCAGTCCAGGGGGTGGCAATCAGCCCCAGCATTTT. It specifies CASSPGGGNQPQHF.

V is TRBV3-1 (or the pseudogene TRBV3-2) and J is TRBJ2-2, with 9 bases identical to TRBD1. The germline V gene has CDR1 LGHDT and CDR2 YNNKEL (reference sequence). The J segment lost 3 bases and the V segment lost 3 bases, leaving 5 bases of the junction unmatched. This CDR3 comprises 16 residues. The CDR3 DNA sequence: TGTGCCAGCAGCCACACCGGGACAGGGCACACCGGGGAGCTGTTTTTT. It encodes CASSHTGTGHTGELFF.

This clone was detected once. The rearrangement uses TRBV3-1 (or the pseudogene TRBV3-2) and TRBJ1-1, with 12 bases identical to TRBD1. Germline CDR1 and CDR2: LGHDT and YNNKEL (reference sequence). The CDR3 spans 14 residues. V lost 4 bases, J lost 7 bases, and 4 bases stayed unmatched. In DNA form, the CDR3 reads TGTGCCAGCAGCCTCGGGACAGGGGGCGGTGAAGCTTTCTTT. Translating gives CASSLGTGGGEAFF.

The sample holds a few counts of this clone. The chain is built from TRBV6-5 and TRBJ1-5, with 9 bases that match TRBD1. The germline CDR1 and CDR2 sequences are MNHEY and SVGAGI. With V trimmed by 1 base and J by 7 bases, 2 bases remained unmatched. The CDR3 has 14 amino acids. The CDR3 loop reads CASSYLTGGQPQHF. The CDR3 DNA is TGTGCCAGCAGTTACTTGACAGGGGGGCAGCCCCAGCATTTT.

This rearrangement joins TRBV11-3 to TRBJ2-1; TRBD2 aligns across 8 bases. The J segment lost 6 bases and the V segment lost 3 bases, leaving 1 base of the junction unmatched. Germline CDR1 and CDR2: SGHNT and YENEEA. The CDR3 is 13 residues long. The CDR3 coding sequence is TGTGCCAGCAGCTTCGGGACTAGCAATGAGCAGTTCTTC. It translates to CASSFGTSNEQFF.

The sample holds a few counts of this clone. The gene calls are TRBV7-2 and TRBJ2-5; 9 bases match TRBD1. With 1 base clipped from V and 5 bases from J, the junction kept 5 bases outside the gene matches. The CDR3 is 15 amino acids. The germline CDR1 and CDR2 sequences are SGHTA and FQGNSA. The CDR3 region is CASSLDRGLSETQYF. CDR3 coding DNA: TGTGCCAGCAGCTTAGACAGGGGGCTGAGTGAGACCCAGTACTTC.

In this sample, this clone turned up a few times. The chain combines TRBV7-9 with TRBJ2-1; 13 positions agree with TRBD2. Germline loops: CDR1 SEHNR, CDR2 FQNEAQ (reference sequence). The CDR3 spans 16 residues. V was clipped by 4 bases and J by 7 bases; unmatched bases: 7. CDR3 DNA sequence: TGTGCCAGCAGCTCTCCTGGACTAGCGGGAGCAAATGAGCAGTTCTTC. Its translation: CASSSPGLAGANEQFF.

The genes are TRBV11-2 and TRBJ1-3; 7 nucleotides agree with TRBD1. Unmatched junction bases numbered 11, after V lost 2 bases and J lost 4 bases. The CDR3 has 17 amino acids. The germline gives CDR1 SGHAT, CDR2 FQNNGV. CDR3 coding DNA: TGTGCCAGCAGCTTATTCATAGGGGGCAGGTCCGGAAACACCATATATTTT. It yields the protein CASSLFIGGRSGNTIYF.

The chain links TRBV19 to TRBJ1-2; 7 positions agree with TRBD1. The CDR3 is 15 amino acids. Trimming removed 7 bases from V and 3 bases from J; junction bases left unmatched: 11. From germline, CDR1 is LNHDA and CDR2 SQIVND (reference sequence). CDR3 sequence (DNA): TGTGCCAGTAACGATCAGACAGGGTCCCACTATGGCTACACCTTC. Amino acids: CASNDQTGSHYGYTF.